This TCR beta chain originates from a study of cytomegalovirus exposure and HLA in healthy donors. Germline CDR1 SNHLY, CDR2 FYNNEI. This CDR3 is built from 18 residues. V was clipped by 9 bases and J by 0 bases; unmatched bases: 13. Primers included in the PCR were 60 Vbeta and 13 Jbeta primers. Measured with immunoSEQ multiplex PCR; TCRdb has only the in-frame clones, and not every one. The sample includes 150,000 to 200,000 clones, more than 75% of them seen just once. Concerning this clone: Its specificity is unknown.

Study findings and constraints: The study reported that TCR beta sequences accurately predicted HLA-A and HLA-B alleles in most subjects. DRB1 showed the most TCR associations and HLA-C the fewest in a later analysis, as rates varied by HLA locus.

V gene TRBV2 combines with J gene TRBJ2-1; 11 bases are a match to TRBD2. Sequences were obtained from PBMCs. This receptor was obtained from a woman in her thirties or forties in good health and CMV-seronegative. CDR3 coding DNA: TGTGCCAGGAAGAATAGCGGGAGGGCCCCGAGCTCCTACAATGAGCAGTTCTTC. Translation gives CARKNSGRAPSSYNEQFF.